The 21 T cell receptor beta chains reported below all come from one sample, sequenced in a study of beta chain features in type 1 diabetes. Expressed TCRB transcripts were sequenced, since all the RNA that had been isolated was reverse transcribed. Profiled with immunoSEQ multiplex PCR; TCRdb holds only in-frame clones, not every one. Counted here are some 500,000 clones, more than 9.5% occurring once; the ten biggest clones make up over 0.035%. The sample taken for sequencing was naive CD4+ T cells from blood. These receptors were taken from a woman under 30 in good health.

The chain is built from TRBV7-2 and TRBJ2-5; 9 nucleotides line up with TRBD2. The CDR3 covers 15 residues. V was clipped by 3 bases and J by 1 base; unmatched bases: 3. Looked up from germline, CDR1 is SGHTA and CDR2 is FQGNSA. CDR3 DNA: TGTGCCAGCAGCTTGACTAGCGGTACCCAAGAGACCCAGTACTTC. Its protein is CASSLTSGTQETQYF. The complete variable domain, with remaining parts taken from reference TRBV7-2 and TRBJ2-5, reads GAGVSQSPSNKVTEKGKDVELRCDPISGHTALYWYRQSLGQGLEFLIYFQGNSAPDKSGLPSDRFSAERTGGSVSTLTIQRTQQEDSAVYLCASSLTSGTQETQYFGPGTRLLVL.

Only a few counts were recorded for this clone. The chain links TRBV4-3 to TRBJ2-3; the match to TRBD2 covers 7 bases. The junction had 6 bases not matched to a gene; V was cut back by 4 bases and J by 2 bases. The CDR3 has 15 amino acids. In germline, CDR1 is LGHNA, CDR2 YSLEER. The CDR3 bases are TGCGCCAGCAGCCCGGGCGGGGGTCCCACAGATACGCAGTATTTT. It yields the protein CASSPGGGPTDTQYF.

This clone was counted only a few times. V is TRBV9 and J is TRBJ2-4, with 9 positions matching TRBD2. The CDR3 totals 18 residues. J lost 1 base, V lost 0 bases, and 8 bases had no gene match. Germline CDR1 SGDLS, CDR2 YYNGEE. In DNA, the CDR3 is TGTGCCAGCAGCGTAGGTGGTGAGCGGGGGGCCGCCAAAAACATTCAGTACTTC. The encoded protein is CASSVGGERGAAKNIQYF.

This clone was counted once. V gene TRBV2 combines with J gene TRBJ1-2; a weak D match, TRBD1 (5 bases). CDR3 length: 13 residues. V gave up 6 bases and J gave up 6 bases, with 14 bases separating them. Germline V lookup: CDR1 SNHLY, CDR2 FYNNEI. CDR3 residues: CASSRDGGNGYTF. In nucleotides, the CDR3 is TGTGCCAGCAGCCGGGACGGGGGAAATGGCTACACCTTC.

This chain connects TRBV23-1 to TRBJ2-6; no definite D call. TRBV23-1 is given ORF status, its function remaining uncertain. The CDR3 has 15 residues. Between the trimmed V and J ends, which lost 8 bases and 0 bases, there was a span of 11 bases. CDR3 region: CASGPASSGANVLTF. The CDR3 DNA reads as TGCGCCAGCGGCCCGGCAAGCTCTGGGGCCAACGTCCTGACTTTC.

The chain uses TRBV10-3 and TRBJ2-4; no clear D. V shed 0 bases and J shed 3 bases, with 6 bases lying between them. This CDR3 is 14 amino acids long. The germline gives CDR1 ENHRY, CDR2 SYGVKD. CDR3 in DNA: TGTGCCATCAGTGAGTCTAACAGCAAAAACATTCAGTACTTC. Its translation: CAISESNSKNIQYF.

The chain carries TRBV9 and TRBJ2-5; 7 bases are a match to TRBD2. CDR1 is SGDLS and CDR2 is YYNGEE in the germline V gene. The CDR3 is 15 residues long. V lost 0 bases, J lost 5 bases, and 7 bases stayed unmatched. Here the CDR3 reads CASSVAGDYLETQYF. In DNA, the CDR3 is TGTGCCAGCAGCGTAGCGGGGGACTACCTTGAGACCCAGTACTTC.

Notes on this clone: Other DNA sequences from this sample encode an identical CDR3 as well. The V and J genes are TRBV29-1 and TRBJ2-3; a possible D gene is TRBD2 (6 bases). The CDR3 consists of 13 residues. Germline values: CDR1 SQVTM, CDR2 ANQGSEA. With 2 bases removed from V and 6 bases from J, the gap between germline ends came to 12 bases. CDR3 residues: CSVETGGGDTQYF. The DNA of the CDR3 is TGCAGCGTTGAAACCGGGGGTGGGGATACGCAGTATTTT.

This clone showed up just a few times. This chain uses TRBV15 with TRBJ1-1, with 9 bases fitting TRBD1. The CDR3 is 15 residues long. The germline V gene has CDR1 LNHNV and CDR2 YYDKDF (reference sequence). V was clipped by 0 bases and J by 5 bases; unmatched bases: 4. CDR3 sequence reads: CATSREQGAWTEAFF. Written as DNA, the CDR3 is TGTGCCACCAGCAGAGAACAGGGGGCATGGACTGAAGCTTTCTTT.

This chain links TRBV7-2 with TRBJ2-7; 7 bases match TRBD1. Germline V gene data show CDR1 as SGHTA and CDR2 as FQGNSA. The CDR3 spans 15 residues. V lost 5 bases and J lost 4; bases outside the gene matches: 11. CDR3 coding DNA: TGTGCCAGCAGCCTTAGAGGGGGCATCGGGTACGAGCAGTACTTC. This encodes CASSLRGGIGYEQYF. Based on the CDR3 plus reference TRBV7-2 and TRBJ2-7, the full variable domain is GAGVSQSPSNKVTEKGKDVELRCDPISGHTALYWYRQSLGQGLEFLIYFQGNSAPDKSGLPSDRFSAERTGGSVSTLTIQRTQQEDSAVYLCASSLRGGIGYEQYFGPGTRLTVT.

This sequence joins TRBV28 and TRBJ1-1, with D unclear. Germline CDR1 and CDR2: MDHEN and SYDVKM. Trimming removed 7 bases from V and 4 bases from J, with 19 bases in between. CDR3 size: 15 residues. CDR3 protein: CASTPAFGRATEAFF. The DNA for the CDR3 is TGTGCCAGCACCCCGGCTTTTGGGAGGGCCACTGAAGCTTTCTTT. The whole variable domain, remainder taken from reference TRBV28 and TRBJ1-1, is DVKVTQSSRYLVKRTGEKVFLECVQDMDHENMFWYRQDPGLGLRLIYFSYDVKMKEKGDIPEGYSVSREKKERFSLILESASTNQTSMYLCASTPAFGRATEAFFGQGTRLTVV.

The CDR3 DNA reads as TGTGCCAGCAGCTGGTCTGGCGGGGAGCTGTTTTTT. It encodes CASSWSGGELFF. The V call is TRBV5-6, the J call TRBJ2-2; D gene unclear. Germline lookup yields CDR1 SGHDT and CDR2 YYEEEE. Trimming removed 3 bases at V and 7 bases at J, with 7 bases between. CDR3 length: 12 residues.

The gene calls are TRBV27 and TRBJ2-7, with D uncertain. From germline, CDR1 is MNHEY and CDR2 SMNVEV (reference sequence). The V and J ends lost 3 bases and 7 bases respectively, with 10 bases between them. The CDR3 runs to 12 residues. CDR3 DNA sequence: TGTGCCAGCAGTTTGCCAGGAAGGGAGCAGTACTTC. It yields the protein CASSLPGREQYF.

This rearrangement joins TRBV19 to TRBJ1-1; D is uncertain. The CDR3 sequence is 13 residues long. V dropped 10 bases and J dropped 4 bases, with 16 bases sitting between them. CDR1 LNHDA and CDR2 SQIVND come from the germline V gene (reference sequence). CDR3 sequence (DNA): TGTGCCACCCGAAATCCGGGGAGCACTGAAGCTTTCTTT. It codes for CATRNPGSTEAFF.

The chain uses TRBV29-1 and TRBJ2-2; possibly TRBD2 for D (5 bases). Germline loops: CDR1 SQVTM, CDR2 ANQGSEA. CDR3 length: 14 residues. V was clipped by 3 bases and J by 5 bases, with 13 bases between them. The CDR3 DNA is TGCAGCGTTGAGGTCCCCCCGGGGACCGGGGAGCTGTTTTTT. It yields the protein CSVEVPPGTGELFF.

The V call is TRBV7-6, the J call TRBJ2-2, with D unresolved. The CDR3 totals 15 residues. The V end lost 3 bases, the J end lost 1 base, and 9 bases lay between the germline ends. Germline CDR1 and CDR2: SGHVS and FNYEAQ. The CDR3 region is CASSFRAQNTGELFF. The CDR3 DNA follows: TGTGCCAGCAGCTTCCGGGCCCAGAACACCGGGGAGCTGTTTTTT.

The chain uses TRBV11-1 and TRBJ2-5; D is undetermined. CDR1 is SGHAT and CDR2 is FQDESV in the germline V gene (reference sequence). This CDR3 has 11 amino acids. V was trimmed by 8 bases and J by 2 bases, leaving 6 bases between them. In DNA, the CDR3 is TGTGCCAGCGGGCGGCAAGAGACCCAGTACTTC. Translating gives CASGRQETQYF.

As DNA, the CDR3 is TGTGCCACCAGCAGAGTCCCGGGACAGGGACGCTACGAGCAGTACTTC. Translating gives CATSRVPGQGRYEQYF. The rearrangement links TRBV15 to TRBJ2-7; 9 positions agree with TRBD1. The germline CDR1 and CDR2 sequences are LNHNV and YYDKDF (reference sequence). Trimming took 1 base from V and 3 from J; bases not matched to a gene: 7. CDR3 length equals 16 residues.

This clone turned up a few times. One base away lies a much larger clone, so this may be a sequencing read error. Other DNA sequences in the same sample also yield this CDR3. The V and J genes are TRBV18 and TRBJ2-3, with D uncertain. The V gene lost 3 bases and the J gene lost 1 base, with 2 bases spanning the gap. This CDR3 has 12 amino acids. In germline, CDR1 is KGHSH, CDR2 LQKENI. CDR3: CASSPGTDTQYF. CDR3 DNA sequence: TGTGCCAGCTCACCGGGCACAGATACGCAGTATTTT.

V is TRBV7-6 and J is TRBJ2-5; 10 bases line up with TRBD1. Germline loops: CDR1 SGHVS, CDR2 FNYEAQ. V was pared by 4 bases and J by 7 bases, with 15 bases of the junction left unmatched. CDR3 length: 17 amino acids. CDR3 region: CASSSNRPGQGFRTQYF. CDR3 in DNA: TGTGCCAGCAGCTCAAATCGCCCGGGACAGGGGTTTCGGACCCAGTACTTC.

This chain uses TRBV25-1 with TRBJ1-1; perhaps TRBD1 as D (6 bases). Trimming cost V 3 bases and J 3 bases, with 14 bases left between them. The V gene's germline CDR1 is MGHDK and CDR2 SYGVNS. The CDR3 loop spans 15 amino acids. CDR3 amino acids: CASSDPRAGDTEAFF. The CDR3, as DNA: TGTGCCAGCAGTGACCCCCGGGCAGGGGACACTGAAGCTTTCTTT.